The 9 T cell receptor beta chains given below trace back to one sample, sequenced in a study of blood T cell repertoires in COVID-19. Here immunoSEQ multiplex PCR was the method, and the copy in TCRdb shows in-frame clones only, minus some. The sample comprises some 280,000 clones, over 80% of which are singletons, and approximately 4.1% rests with the top ten. The sequenced material came from peripheral blood. The receptors were sampled from a woman aged 45-65 years with active or convalescent COVID-19.

The chain couples TRBV29-1 to TRBJ1-2; D unresolved. Between the trimmed V and J ends, which lost 3 bases and 8 bases, there was a span of 10 bases. Looked up from germline, CDR1 is SQVTM and CDR2 is ANQGSEA. The CDR3 runs to 11 residues. The DNA of the CDR3 is TGCAGCGTTGAGTCCAAGAGAGGCTACACCTTC. This encodes CSVESKRGYTF.

The chain is built from TRBV6-5 and TRBJ1-5; 9 positions match TRBD1. CDR1 is MNHEY, CDR2 SVGAGI, per germline. Germline trimming cut 4 bases from V and 5 bases from J; bases unmatched to any gene: 3. CDR3 length: 14 residues. CDR3 in DNA: TGTGCCAGCAGTTCGGGACAGGGTGATCAGCCCCAGCATTTT. Translated: CASSSGQGDQPQHF.

The chain carries TRBV5-1 and TRBJ2-5; no clear D gene. With 4 bases removed from V and 0 bases from J, the gap between germline ends came to 10 bases. The CDR3 is 14 residues long. The V gene's germline CDR1 is SGHRS and CDR2 YFSETQ. The CDR3 nucleotides read TGCGCCAGCAGCCCATCACGGTACCAAGAGACCCAGTACTTC. This sequence encodes CASSPSRYQETQYF.

This chain connects TRBV7-9 to TRBJ1-1; D gene ambiguous. Germline V gives CDR1 SEHNR, CDR2 FQNEAQ (reference sequence). V shed 5 bases and J shed 4 bases, with 8 bases lying between them. The CDR3 is made up of 12 amino acids. CDR3 sequence reads: CASSHSSTEAFF. Written as DNA, the CDR3 is TGTGCCAGCAGCCACTCAAGCACTGAAGCTTTCTTT.

A note on this clone: Its ends do not fully match the called genes, so a read error is possible. This chain connects TRBV7-6 to TRBJ1-1; 9 bases are shared with TRBD1. This CDR3 region has 17 residues. Germline lookup yields CDR1 SGHVS and CDR2 FNYEAQ. CDR3 DNA: TGTGCCAGCAGTTTAGGGACAGGGCAGTTTTCGAGCACTGAAGCTTTCTTT. It encodes CASSLGTGQFSSTEAFF.

V usage is TRBV5-1 and J usage is TRBJ2-1; the D is unclear. CDR1 and CDR2 (germline): SGHRS, YFSETQ. The ends were cut back, 1 base at V and 4 bases at J, with 12 bases in the middle. This CDR3 spans 15 amino acids. The CDR3 loop reads CASSLSAIAYNEQFF. The DNA of the CDR3 is TGCGCCAGCAGCTTGTCGGCAATAGCATACAATGAGCAGTTCTTC.

The chain couples TRBV30 to TRBJ2-3; D is unclear. The V and J ends lost 6 bases and 6 bases respectively, with 7 bases between them. The CDR3 spans 10 residues. Germline V gives CDR1 GTSNPN, CDR2 SVGIG (reference sequence). For the CDR3, the DNA is TGTGCCTGTTATTTGGATACGCAGTATTTT. Its translation is CACYLDTQYF.

CDR3 loop: CASSLAGREARTDTQYF. CDR3 nucleotides: TGTGCCAGCAGCTTGGCGGGAAGGGAGGCTCGCACAGATACGCAGTATTTT. V and J are TRBV5-4 and TRBJ2-3; D possibly corresponds to TRBD2 (6 bases). Germline CDR1 is SGHNT and CDR2 is YYREEE (reference sequence). V shed 0 bases and J shed 1 base, with 15 bases lying between them. The CDR3 consists of 17 residues.

This clone occurred once. The chain has TRBV28 and TRBJ2-1; TRBD1 matches at 9 bases. CDR1 and CDR2 (germline): MDHEN, SYDVKM. The CDR3 is 14 amino acids. Trimming cost V 8 bases and J 8 bases; bases outside gene matches: 10. CDR3 protein: CASLEITGGDEQFF. CDR3 DNA: TGTGCCAGCCTCGAAATAACAGGGGGCGATGAGCAGTTCTTC.